The 25 T cell receptor beta chains below come from one sample, sequenced in a study of blood T cell repertoires in COVID-19. TCRdb's copy holds only in-frame clones and misses some; the assay was immunoSEQ multiplex PCR. The sample holds more than 110,000 clones; around 73% are singletons and the top ten take more than 5%. Sequencing was performed on PBMCs or T cells enriched from blood (not recorded which). Receptor source: a woman aged 45-60 years who had recovered from COVID-19.

The chain recombines TRBV29-1 with TRBJ1-2; D is possibly TRBD1 (6 bases). The V end lost 7 bases, the J end lost 2 bases, and 17 bases lay between the germline ends. CDR1 is SQVTM, CDR2 ANQGSEA, per germline. This CDR3 has 14 amino acids. CDR3 nucleotide sequence: TGCAGCGCGGCCCAAACAGGGTCGAACTATGGCTACACCTTC. This gives the protein CSAAQTGSNYGYTF.

The chain combines TRBV5-4 with TRBJ1-2, with TRBD1 identical over 7 bases. With 0 bases clipped from V and 4 bases from J, the junction kept 9 bases outside the gene matches. The CDR3 is made up of 16 amino acids. Germline V CDR1 and CDR2: SGHNT, YYREEE (reference sequence). The CDR3 bases are TGTGCCAGCAGCTTGGGCTCGACAGGGCAGGTCTATGGCTACACCTTC. This sequence encodes CASSLGSTGQVYGYTF. The whole variable domain, remainder taken from reference TRBV5-4 and TRBJ1-2, is ETGVTQSPTHLIKTRGQQVTLRCSSQSGHNTVSWYQQALGQGPQFIFQYYREEENGRGNFPPRFSGLQFPNYSSELNVNALELDDSALYLCASSLGSTGQVYGYTFGSGTRLTVV.

The rearrangement links TRBV5-1 to TRBJ2-1; 11 nucleotides align to TRBD2. The germline CDR1 and CDR2 sequences are SGHRS and YFSETQ. CDR3 length: 16 residues. Unmatched junction bases numbered 7, after V lost 3 bases and J lost 5 bases. The CDR3 DNA is TGCGCCAGCAGCTCCAATAGCGGGGGGGCGAACAATGAGCAGTTCTTC. Translation: CASSSNSGGANNEQFF.

The chain links TRBV6-1 to TRBJ2-5; weak D call: TRBD2 (7 bases). CDR3 length: 15 amino acids. Germline V gene lookup returns CDR1 MNHNS and CDR2 SASEGT. Between the trimmed V and J ends, which lost 1 base and 4 bases, there was a span of 13 bases. The CDR3 spells CASSEGRAGAETQYF. In DNA, the CDR3 is TGTGCCAGCAGTGAAGGACGGGCGGGGGCAGAGACCCAGTACTTC.

The J gene is TRBJ1-2, the V gene TRBV5-1, with 7 bases fitting TRBD1. The CDR3 has 17 residues. Germline CDR1 and CDR2: SGHRS and YFSETQ. V shed 4 bases, J shed 6 bases, and the junction held 18 bases outside the gene matches. CDR3: CASSPRGTVTEEDGYTF. The CDR3 nucleotides are TGCGCCAGCAGCCCACGGGGGACAGTGACGGAGGAGGATGGCTACACCTTC.

This chain connects TRBV19 to TRBJ1-3; D possibly corresponds to TRBD1 (6 bases). V gave up 3 bases and J gave up 4 bases, with 16 bases separating them. Per germline, CDR1 LNHDA and CDR2 SQIVND (reference sequence). The CDR3 contains 16 residues. The CDR3 loop is CASSIFGGSSGNTIYF. The CDR3 nucleotides read TGTGCCAGTAGTATTTTTGGGGGCTCGTCAGGAAACACCATATATTTT.

In its sample, this clone was seen a few times. The chain links TRBV19 to TRBJ1-5, with 9 bases matching TRBD1. CDR3 length: 17 amino acids. With 3 bases clipped from V and 2 bases from J, the junction kept 8 bases outside the gene matches. Germline loops: CDR1 LNHDA, CDR2 SQIVND (reference sequence). CDR3 DNA: TGTGCCAGTAGTATCAGACAGGGGGAGGGCGGCAATCAGCCCCAGCATTTT. Its protein product is CASSIRQGEGGNQPQHF. The complete variable domain, with remaining parts taken from reference TRBV19 and TRBJ1-5, reads DGGITQSPKYLFRKEGQNVTLSCEQNLNHDAMYWYRQDPGQGLRLIYYSQIVNDFQKGDIAEGYSVSREKKESFPLTVTSAQKNPTAFYLCASSIRQGEGGNQPQHFGDGTRLSIL.

The V call is TRBV19, the J call TRBJ2-3, with D unclear. The CDR3 spans 15 residues. The germline V gene encodes CDR1 LNHDA and CDR2 SQIVND (reference sequence). Trimming removed 2 bases from V and 0 bases from J, with 9 bases in between. CDR3 in amino acids: CASSIQHISTDTQYF. DNA for the CDR3: TGTGCCAGTAGTATACAACATATTAGCACAGATACGCAGTATTTT.

The chain is built from TRBV6-5 and TRBJ1-3; tentatively, D is TRBD1 (6 bases). The CDR3 has 15 residues. Germline V lookup: CDR1 MNHEY, CDR2 SVGAGI. V lost 5 bases and J lost 2, with 13 bases in between. The CDR3 here is CASSRWTETGNTIYF. The CDR3 nucleotides are TGTGCCAGCAGTCGCTGGACAGAAACTGGAAACACCATATATTTT.

The CDR3 sequence is CASSFGLITREETQYF. In DNA, the CDR3 is TGTGCCAGCAGTTTCGGTTTGATAACTCGAGAAGAGACCCAGTACTTC. The rearrangement joins TRBV28 to TRBJ2-5; D is unclear. The length of the CDR3 is 16 residues. Germline CDR1 reads MDHEN; CDR2 reads SYDVKM. The V end lost 3 bases, the J end lost 3 bases, and 17 bases lay between the germline ends.

The gene calls are TRBV5-1 and TRBJ2-2; TRBD1 might be the D (5 bases). From germline, CDR1 is SGHRS and CDR2 YFSETQ. V lost 6 bases and J 3 bases, leaving 12 bases between the germline ends. This CDR3 has 14 residues. CDR3 residues: CASMETGHTGELFF. The CDR3 DNA sequence: TGCGCCAGCATGGAAACAGGACACACCGGGGAGCTGTTTTTT.

This clone was counted a few times. This chain uses TRBV18 with TRBJ2-2; D gene uncertain. The CDR3 spans 14 residues. V was shortened by 1 base and J by 2 bases, with 5 bases between the two germline ends. CDR1 and CDR2 from the germline V gene are KGHSH and LQKENI. The CDR3 nucleotides read TGTGCCAGCTCACCACGACAAAACACCGGGGAGCTGTTTTTT. It codes for CASSPRQNTGELFF.

This clone occurred once. The CDR3 is CATSDRTGYQETQYF. In DNA, the CDR3 is TGTGCCACCAGTGACCGAACAGGGTACCAAGAGACCCAGTACTTC. The chain employs TRBV24-1 and TRBJ2-5, with D possibly being TRBD1 (6 bases). The CDR3 sequence is 15 residues long. V shed 4 bases and J shed 0 bases, with 11 bases lying between them. The germline V gene has CDR1 KGHDR and CDR2 SFDVKD.

This chain connects TRBV28 to TRBJ1-6; tentatively, D is TRBD1 (6 bases). V shed 6 bases and J shed 8 bases, with 14 bases lying between them. CDR1 and CDR2 (germline): MDHEN, SYDVKM. This CDR3 region has 14 residues. The CDR3 reads CASRQGGADSPLHF. The CDR3 coding sequence is TGTGCCAGCAGACAGGGCGGTGCGGATTCACCCCTCCACTTT. The full variable domain, in which reference TRBV28 and TRBJ1-6 provide the parts outside the CDR3, is DVKVTQSSRYLVKRTGEKVFLECVQDMDHENMFWYRQDPGLGLRLIYFSYDVKMKEKGDIPEGYSVSREKKERFSLILESASTNQTSMYLCASRQGGADSPLHFGNGTRLTVT.

The gene calls are TRBV10-2 and TRBJ1-1; D gene ambiguous. Germline V gene data show CDR1 as WSHSY and CDR2 as SAAADI. The V end lost 2 bases, the J end lost 0 bases, and 7 bases lay between the germline ends. The CDR3 covers 14 residues. The CDR3 protein is CASSEDTMNTEAFF. As DNA, the CDR3 is TGCGCCAGCAGTGAGGACACGATGAACACTGAAGCTTTCTTT.

At least ten counts were recorded for this clone. The chain employs TRBV28 and TRBJ1-3, with D maybe TRBD1 (5 bases). CDR1 MDHEN and CDR2 SYDVKM come from the germline V gene. Trimming took 8 bases from V and 4 from J, leaving 18 bases between them. This CDR3 region has 15 residues. The CDR3 spells CASALGGAQGNTIYF. CDR3 bases: TGTGCCAGCGCGCTTGGAGGGGCTCAGGGAAACACCATATATTTT.

The gene calls are TRBV7-2 and TRBJ2-1; D unresolved. CDR1 and CDR2 (germline): SGHTA, FQGNSA. The germline V and J ends were trimmed by 5 bases and 9 bases, with 17 bases remaining between them. The CDR3 has 14 amino acids. CDR3 sequence: CASSPAAGSREQFF. CDR3 nucleotides: TGTGCCAGCAGCCCCGCTGCCGGGTCGCGTGAGCAGTTCTTC.

The V and J genes are TRBV4-1 and TRBJ2-7; 10 bases line up with TRBD1. This CDR3 contains 17 residues. V lost 1 base, J lost 5 bases, and 11 bases stayed unmatched. Germline lookup yields CDR1 MGHRA and CDR2 YSYEKL. The CDR3 bases are TGCGCCAGCAGCCAAGGGTGGACAGGGGGTCGGGATAACGAGCAGTACTTC. Translated: CASSQGWTGGRDNEQYF.

This sequence joins TRBV10-3 and TRBJ2-7; 8 nucleotides line up with TRBD1. Germline V CDR1 and CDR2: ENHRY, SYGVKD. V shed 4 bases and J 5 bases; nucleotides not matched to a gene: 1. This CDR3 has 12 residues. CDR3 DNA: TGTGCCATCAGTGCGACAGGGGACGAGCAGTACGTC. Translating it yields CAISATGDEQYV.

The chain couples TRBV19 to TRBJ2-3; TRBD2 aligns across 10 bases. The CDR3 loop spans 14 amino acids. Germline-derived CDR1 and CDR2 are LNHDA and SQIVND (reference sequence). The V and J ends lost 6 bases and 3 bases, in that order; junction bases with no gene match: 3. CDR3 bases: TGTGCCAGTAGCTCTAGCGGGGGTACAGATACGCAGTATTTT. It yields the protein CASSSSGGTDTQYF.

V usage is TRBV25-1 and J usage is TRBJ2-1; 10 nucleotides align to TRBD1. The V and J ends lost 6 bases and 2 bases, in that order; junction bases with no gene match: 4. The germline V gene has CDR1 MGHDK and CDR2 SYGVNS. The CDR3 runs to 15 residues. The CDR3 nucleotides are TGTGCCAGCAGGAAAGGACAGGGGGCCTACAATGAGCAGTTCTTC. It encodes CASRKGQGAYNEQFF.

The gene calls are TRBV7-2 and TRBJ1-6; perhaps TRBD1 as D (6 bases). The ends were cut back, 1 base at V and 7 bases at J, with 17 bases in the middle. Germline CDR1 SGHTA, CDR2 FQGNSA. CDR3 size: 17 residues. CDR3 amino acids: CASSLVGTQVENSPLHF. Here the CDR3 DNA reads TGTGCCAGCAGCTTAGTAGGGACACAGGTCGAGAATTCACCCCTCCACTTT.

In this sample, this clone turned up once. CDR3 region: CASSQVRGGITDTQYF. CDR3 nucleotides: TGCGCCAGCAGCCAAGTACGCGGGGGGATCACAGATACGCAGTATTTT. The chain uses TRBV4-1 and TRBJ2-3, with 8 bases matching TRBD2. V was clipped by 1 base and J by 2 bases; unmatched bases: 5. Germline lookup yields CDR1 MGHRA and CDR2 YSYEKL. The CDR3 runs 16 residues.

This chain connects TRBV5-5 to TRBJ2-2; 7 bases match TRBD1. Losses at the gene ends were 0 bases for V and 4 bases for J; bases not matched to a gene: 0. This CDR3 has 14 amino acids. The germline V gene has CDR1 SGHKS and CDR2 YYEKEE (reference sequence). The chain's CDR3 is CASSLEGATGELFF. In DNA form, the CDR3 reads TGTGCCAGCAGCTTGGAGGGGGCCACCGGGGAGCTGTTTTTT.

The chain is built from TRBV14 and TRBJ2-1; the D is unclear. The CDR3 sequence is 11 residues long. V dropped 6 bases and J dropped 8 bases, with 8 bases sitting between them. Germline values: CDR1 SGHDN, CDR2 FVKESK. CDR3 amino acids: CASSLLYEQFF. For the CDR3, the DNA is TGTGCCAGCAGTCTTCTTTATGAGCAGTTCTTC.